The rows below give T cell receptor beta chains drawn from one sample of a study of blood T cell repertoires in COVID-19. Clones were read by immunoSEQ multiplex PCR, and TCRdb kept only the in-frame ones, dropping some. The sample records about 34,000 clones, roughly three quarters being singletons. The sample taken for sequencing was peripheral blood. The receptor source for this set is a human donor in a cohort sampled during active COVID-19. Each CDR3 is given with its conserved first and last residue. D genes are given only for firm matches. A row's size may be missing; if present it is once, few, many or a size class.

TRBJ2-2,once,TRBD1,TRBV30,TGTGCCTGGAAGCCACAGGGGACCGGGGAGCTGTTTTTT,CAWKPQGTGELFF
TRBJ2-7,-,TRBD2,TRBV5-4,TGTGCCAGCAGGAGAATTAATCCCGGGACTAGCGCTATTTCCGAGCAGTACTTC,CASRRINPGTSAISEQYF
TRBJ2-7,-,TRBD2,TRBV7-6,TGTGCCAGCGGACCTGGGGGGAGCGGGGCCTACGAGCAGTACTTC,CASGPGGSGAYEQYF
TRBJ1-2,-,TRBD1,TRBV5-1,TGCGCCAGCAGCTTGGACAGGGGGGTTTCGTATGGCTACACCTTC,CASSLDRGVSYGYTF
TRBJ2-7,-,TRBD2,TRBV30,TGTGCCTGGAGTGTACTAGCGGGAGACGTCGAGCAGTACTTC,CAWSVLAGDVEQYF
TRBJ2-5,-,-,TRBV21-1,TGTGCCAGCAGCAAACCAGGGACTATCTGTAGGGAGACCCAGTACTTC,CASSKPGTICRETQYF
TRBJ1-4,few,-,TRBV30,TGTGCCTGGAATTCAGGGCCGAGCGAAAAACTGTTTTTT,CAWNSGPSEKLFF
TRBJ2-7,-,TRBD2,TRBV3-1/TRBV3-2,TGTGCCAGCAGCCTGCAGCGGGGGGCCAGGGTCGAGCAGTACTTC,CASSLQRGARVEQYF
TRBJ1-2,-,TRBD1,TRBV6-2/TRBV6-3,TGTGCCAGCAGTTATGCAGGGGGCTCATATGGCTACACCTTC,CASSYAGGSYGYTF
TRBJ1-1,-,-,TRBV15,TGTGCCACCAGCGAGGGCAGACCCTTAAACACTGAAGCTTTCTTT,CATSEGRPLNTEAFF
TRBJ1-5,-,-,TRBV2,TGTGCCAGCAGTGAAGCGCCTCGTAGTGGCAATCAGCCCCAGCATTTT,CASSEAPRSGNQPQHF
TRBJ2-3,-,-,TRBV7-2,TGTGCCAGCAGCTTAGCGCGTCATGCGGTCCCCTCCTTCGCGCAGTATTTT,CASSLARHAVPSFAQYF
TRBJ1-3,-,TRBD1,TRBV7-9,TGTGCCAGCAAGCTCCTGGACCGGGACAGGGACTCTGGAAACACCATATATTTT,CASKLLDRDRDSGNTIYF
TRBJ2-3,once,TRBD2,TRBV28,TGTGCCACGAGCGGGAGGGCCGGCACAGATACGCAGTATTTT,CATSGRAGTDTQYF
TRBJ2-7,-,TRBD2,TRBV7-2,TGTGCCAGCAGCTTAGGTGTTACTAGCGGCCTTTACGAGCAGTACTTC,CASSLGVTSGLYEQYF
TRBJ1-3,-,TRBD1,TRBV4-3,TGCGCCAGCAGCCAACTGGGACAGGGGGCTTCTGGAAACACCATATATTTT,CASSQLGQGASGNTIYF
TRBJ1-2,-,TRBD1,TRBV6-5,TGTGCCAGCAGCCGACAGGGTTCGGACCGCTATGGCTACACCTTC,CASSRQGSDRYGYTF
TRBJ1-1,-,-,TRBV19,TGTGCCAGTAGTCCACACCGGACGGGGACTGAAGCTTTCTTT,CASSPHRTGTEAFF
TRBJ1-6,-,TRBD1,TRBV14,TGTGCCAGCAGCGAGGACAGGGGCGGCTCCTATAATTCACCCCTCCACTTT,CASSEDRGGSYNSPLHF
TRBJ2-3,-,-,TRBV5-1,TGCGCCAGCAGCTGGGAGGCCCGTAGCACAGATACGCAGTATTTT,CASSWEARSTDTQYF
TRBJ2-3,-,-,TRBV28,TGTGCCAGCAGGGATATAGCGACCCGGCGTGACACAGATACGCAGTATTTT,CASRDIATRRDTDTQYF
TRBJ1-2,-,TRBD1,TRBV28,TGTGCCAGCAAACTTCCCACGACAGGGTCTGGCTACACCTTC,CASKLPTTGSGYTF
TRBJ2-3,few,-,TRBV14,TGTGCCAGCAGCCAATCGGACAACCGACGCACAGATACGCAGTATTTT,CASSQSDNRRTDTQYF
TRBJ2-1,-,-,TRBV4-1,TGCGCCAGCAGCATCTTCGTGACTAATTCCTACAATGAGCAGTTCTTC,CASSIFVTNSYNEQFF
TRBJ1-4,-,TRBD1,TRBV5-1,TGCGCCAGCAGCTTGGAAGACAGGGGGCATGAAAAACTGTTTTTT,CASSLEDRGHEKLFF
TRBJ2-6,-,TRBD1,TRBV5-6,TGTGCCAGCAGCTCGCCCCGTCGGACAGGTGGTTCAGGGGCCAACGTCCTGACTTTC,CASSSPRRTGGSGANVLTF
TRBJ2-3,once,TRBD1,TRBV5-1,TGCGCCAGCACAAAAACAGGGGCCGACACAGATACGCAGTATTTT,CASTKTGADTDTQYF
TRBJ1-6,once,-,TRBV6-5,TGTGCCAGCAGTTTCGGAAGGGGTTCGGGTAATTCACCCCTCCACTTT,CASSFGRGSGNSPLHF
TRBJ1-1,-,-,TRBV6-5,TGTGCCAGCAGCGCGAGGGGAGGCGCCCTGACTGAAGCTTTCTTT,CASSARGGALTEAFF
TRBJ2-3,-,TRBD2,TRBV28,TGTGCCAGCAGTTTATTTGGGACTAGCGGGAGGGAAGATACGCAGTATTTT,CASSLFGTSGREDTQYF
TRBJ1-3,-,TRBD1,TRBV24-1,TGTGCCACCAGTGACCCCCTTGACAGGGGGATGGACACCATATATTTT,CATSDPLDRGMDTIYF
TRBJ2-7,-,-,TRBV6-5,TGTGCCAGCAGTCGGGGGGCCCTCTCCTACGAGCAGTACTTC,CASSRGALSYEQYF
TRBJ2-5,-,-,TRBV18,TGTGCCAGCTCACCGGGACAACAAGAGACCCAGTACTTC,CASSPGQQETQYF
TRBJ1-1,-,TRBD1,TRBV7-9,TGTGCCAGCAGATACGGGACAGGGAACCCTGAAGCTTTCTTT,CASRYGTGNPEAFF
TRBJ2-7,-,-,TRBV19,TGTGCCACCTCGCCCTCCGACAGGAATTGGAATTACGAGCAGTACTTC,CATSPSDRNWNYEQYF
TRBJ2-1,-,TRBD2,TRBV9,TGTGCCAGCAGCGGGACTAGCGGGACGTACAATGAGCAGTTCTTC,CASSGTSGTYNEQFF
TRBJ1-3,-,TRBD1,TRBV7-2,TGTGCCAGCAGCTTGGGCAGGGGGACAAACACCATATATTTT,CASSLGRGTNTIYF
TRBJ1-1,-,-,TRBV14,TGTGCCAGCAGCGCGGGGGTGGTCACTGAAGCTTTCTTT,CASSAGVVTEAFF
TRBJ2-3,-,TRBD2,TRBV9,TGTGCCAGCAGTATAAGCGGGACGGGCACAGATACGCAGTATTTT,CASSISGTGTDTQYF
TRBJ1-5,few,-,TRBV6-1,TGTGCCAGCAGTGATGGGACGCTCGGGACTCTTTATAGCAATCAGCCCCAGCATTTT,CASSDGTLGTLYSNQPQHF
TRBJ2-3,-,TRBD2,TRBV7-2,TGTGCCAGCAGCTTAGATGGCGGGAGGGGGGGAGATACGCAGTATTTT,CASSLDGGRGGDTQYF
TRBJ1-5,-,TRBD1,TRBV28,TGTGCCAGCAGGCGACGTTCCTCCGGGACAGGGAGGCATAGCAATCAGCCCCAGCATTTT,CASRRRSSGTGRHSNQPQHF
TRBJ1-2,-,TRBD1,TRBV29-1,TGCAGCGTATGGACAGGGGAATATGGCTACACCTTC,CSVWTGEYGYTF
TRBJ2-7,once,-,TRBV6-1,TGTGCCAGCAGTGAAAGGCAGGGATACAACTACGAGCAGTACTTC,CASSERQGYNYEQYF
TRBJ2-4,-,-,TRBV18,TGTGCCAGCTCACCCAAAACAGGCAAAAACATTCAGTACTTC,CASSPKTGKNIQYF
TRBJ2-2,-,TRBD2,TRBV6-5,TGTGCCAGCCGACTAGCGGGAGTTTACACCGGGGAGCTGTTTTTT,CASRLAGVYTGELFF
TRBJ2-5,-,-,TRBV21-1,TGTGCCAGCAGCTCACCTTGGCGGGGCGGAGAGACCCAGTACTTC,CASSSPWRGGETQYF
TRBJ1-3,few,-,TRBV7-3,TGTGCCAGCAGCTTAGGGCCAGGTTCTGGAAACACCATATATTTT,CASSLGPGSGNTIYF
TRBJ2-7,-,-,TRBV29-1,TGCAGCGCCACAGGGTCCTCGGACGAGCAGTACTTC,CSATGSSDEQYF
TRBJ2-7,-,-,TRBV7-9,TGTGCCAGCAGCTCGCGGGACCGAAAATACGAGCAGTACTTC,CASSSRDRKYEQYF
TRBJ2-7,-,-,TRBV5-1,TGCGCCAGCAGTCCTTCAGGACTAAACAACTACGAGCAGTACTTC,CASSPSGLNNYEQYF
TRBJ2-7,-,TRBD2,TRBV29-1,TGCAGCGCAAAAGCGGGAAGTGTTTCCTACGAGCAGTACTTC,CSAKAGSVSYEQYF
TRBJ2-5,few,-,TRBV5-4,TGTGCCAGCAGTTCATGGAGGTCCCAAGAGACCCAGTACTTC,CASSSWRSQETQYF
TRBJ1-2,-,TRBD1,TRBV18,TGTGCCAGCTCACCGGAGGGGGCGTATGGCTACACCTTC,CASSPEGAYGYTF
TRBJ2-7,-,TRBD2,TRBV7-8,TGTGCCAGCAGCTTTGGCGGGGGGCCATCCTACGAGCAGTACTTC,CASSFGGGPSYEQYF
TRBJ2-1,-,-,TRBV4-3,TGCGCCAGCAGCCAATGGGAGGGGACACCCTACAATGAGCAGTTCTTC,CASSQWEGTPYNEQFF
TRBJ1-4,-,-,TRBV7-9,TGTGCCAGCAGCGAACTAACACGGGGGGCAACTAATGAAAAACTGTTTTTT,CASSELTRGATNEKLFF
TRBJ1-2,once,-,TRBV5-8,TGTGCCAGCAGCTTCCTTGGGAGTGGCTACACCTTC,CASSFLGSGYTF
TRBJ1-6,-,-,TRBV5-6,TGTGCCAGCAGCTTTAGTAGCTCCTATAATTCACCCCTCCACTTT,CASSFSSSYNSPLHF
TRBJ2-7,-,TRBD1,TRBV12-5,TGTGCTAGTGGCCAGGACAGGGGGCGGGTTAGCGAGCAGTACTTC,CASGQDRGRVSEQYF